One sample yielded the 20 T cell receptor beta chains listed below, sequenced in a study of blood T cell repertoires in COVID-19. The table came from immunoSEQ multiplex PCR; TCRdb's copy has only in-frame clones and leaves some out. The table shows some 240,000 clones, with 80% to 90% occurring only once. The sample comprised peripheral blood. These receptors were taken from a woman aged 40 to 55 who had recovered from COVID-19.

The V and J genes are TRBV10-1 and TRBJ1-6; D is possibly TRBD1 (6 bases). CDR1 and CDR2 (germline): WNHNN, SYGVQD (reference sequence). The CDR3 totals 13 residues. Trimming took off 6 bases at V and 10 bases at J, with 13 bases between the two ends. CDR3 in amino acids: CASRGGRRSPLHF. The CDR3 coding sequence is TGCGCCAGCAGGGGGGGGCGCCGATCACCCCTCCACTTT.

The chain employs TRBV5-6 and TRBJ2-6; D remains ambiguous. The V and J ends lost 4 bases and 0 bases respectively, with 11 bases between them. Germline assignment: CDR1 SGHDT and CDR2 YYEEEE. The CDR3 totals 16 residues. Here the CDR3 DNA reads TGTGCCAGCAGCAATCTGGGCCCCTCTGGGGCCAACGTCCTGACTTTC. Translating it yields CASSNLGPSGANVLTF.

This rearrangement joins TRBV28 to TRBJ2-5; tentative D call: TRBD2 (6 bases). Trimming removed 3 bases at V and 3 bases at J, with 14 bases between. Germline V gene sequence: CDR1 MDHEN, CDR2 SYDVKM. The CDR3 has 15 amino acids. The CDR3 region is CASSFYSAGKETQYF. The DNA for the CDR3 is TGTGCCAGCAGTTTCTATTCGGCGGGGAAAGAGACCCAGTACTTC.

The rearrangement uses TRBV4-2 and TRBJ1-2; D remains ambiguous. Germline CDR1 reads LGHNA; CDR2 reads YNFKEQ. CDR3 length: 13 residues. Trimming cost V 3 bases and J 8 bases, with 13 bases left between them. Here the CDR3 DNA reads TGTGCCAGCAGCCATAACACGGGGTACGGCTACACCTTC. Translated, it gives CASSHNTGYGYTF.

In its sample, this clone was seen once. The chain has TRBV18 and TRBJ2-4; 7 positions match TRBD1. V was clipped by 3 bases and J by 6 bases; unmatched bases: 5. The CDR3 consists of 14 residues. The germline V gene encodes CDR1 KGHSH and CDR2 LQKENI. CDR3 DNA sequence: TGTGCCAGCTCACCGGGACAGCCTATAAACATTCAGTACTTC. It yields the protein CASSPGQPINIQYF.

The V gene is TRBV5-5, the J gene TRBJ1-3; TRBD1 matches 7 bases. The germline V gene has CDR1 SGHKS and CDR2 YYEKEE (reference sequence). The junction had 3 bases not matched to a gene; V was cut back by 4 bases and J by 2 bases. The CDR3 runs to 14 residues. Written as DNA, the CDR3 is TGTGCCAGCAGCGAAGGGACAGCTGGAAACACCATATATTTT. It yields the protein CASSEGTAGNTIYF.

The chain is built from TRBV15 and TRBJ1-4; D gene ambiguous. This CDR3 region has 16 residues. CDR1 is LNHNV, CDR2 YYDKDF, per germline (reference sequence). Trimming removed 2 bases from V and 0 bases from J, with 10 bases in between. The CDR3 spells CATSRKPGATNEKLFF. The DNA for the CDR3 is TGTGCCACCAGCAGAAAGCCGGGTGCAACTAATGAAAAACTGTTTTTT.

The rearrangement joins TRBV14 to TRBJ1-5, with D uncertain. Deletions cut 1 base from V and 1 base from J, with 23 bases between. The length of the CDR3 is 20 residues. Germline-derived CDR1 and CDR2 are SGHDN and FVKESK. CDR3 loop: CASSQVTELNGRRSNQPQHF. CDR3 in DNA: TGTGCCAGCAGCCAAGTGACGGAGCTAAACGGGAGGCGAAGCAATCAGCCCCAGCATTTT.

The chain is built from TRBV12-3 or TRBV12-4 and TRBJ2-7; 7 nucleotides align to TRBD1. Unmatched junction bases numbered 3, after V lost 7 bases and J lost 3 bases. CDR3 size: 12 residues. The CDR3 sequence: CASKGAVYEQYF. CDR3 nucleotide sequence: TGTGCCAGCAAGGGGGCAGTCTACGAGCAGTACTTC.

This clone was seen just once. J is TRBJ2-7 and V is TRBV6-2 or TRBV6-3; TRBD1 might be the D (5 bases). Per germline, CDR1 MNHEY and CDR2 SVGEGT. V was pared by 5 bases and J by 5 bases, with 19 bases between. The CDR3 is 15 amino acids. The CDR3 here is CASSTPTAWGDEQYF. In DNA, the CDR3 is TGTGCCAGCAGTACTCCGACTGCCTGGGGCGACGAGCAGTACTTC.

The chain couples TRBV9 to TRBJ2-3, with D unclear. The V gene lost 4 bases and the J gene lost 5 bases, with 14 bases spanning the gap. The CDR3 runs 14 residues. The germline V gene encodes CDR1 SGDLS and CDR2 YYNGEE. The CDR3 region is CASSYIARGDTQYF. The CDR3 nucleotides are TGTGCCAGCAGCTACATCGCTCGTGGAGATACGCAGTATTTT.

The chain combines TRBV27 with TRBJ1-1, with TRBD1 matching over 10 bases. V lost 4 bases to trimming and J lost 2 bases; unmatched junction nucleotides: 1. Germline lookup yields CDR1 MNHEY and CDR2 SMNVEV (reference sequence). This CDR3 has 14 amino acids. The CDR3 loop is CASSWDRGNTEAFF. CDR3 coding DNA: TGTGCCAGCAGTTGGGACAGGGGCAACACTGAAGCTTTCTTT.

The chain combines TRBV12-5 with TRBJ1-5; 7 bases are a match to TRBD1. This CDR3 contains 14 residues. CDR1 LGHNT and CDR2 FRNRAP come from the germline V gene. The V gene end was trimmed by 6 bases and the J gene end by 4 bases; junction bases not matched to a gene: 6. The CDR3 DNA reads as TGTGCTAGTGGGGGGACAGTAGGAAATCAGCCCCAGCATTTT. Its translation is CASGGTVGNQPQHF.

The gene calls are TRBV30 and TRBJ2-2; maybe TRBD1 (5 bases). Germline V CDR1 and CDR2: GTSNPN, SVGIG (reference sequence). This CDR3 is built from 14 residues. V was clipped by 0 bases and J by 5 bases, with 10 bases between them. CDR3 sequence: CAWSVAQGTGELFF. CDR3 nucleotide sequence: TGTGCCTGGAGTGTAGCTCAGGGAACCGGGGAGCTGTTTTTT.

The chain links TRBV6-5 to TRBJ2-7; 7 positions agree with TRBD1. The ends lost 9 bases at V and 5 bases at J; junction bases unmatched: 13. Germline CDR1 MNHEY, CDR2 SVGAGI. CDR3 length: 14 residues. Written as DNA, the CDR3 is TGTGCCAGTCTCCCAGGGGGTCCTCCGGACGAGCAGTACTTC. It specifies CASLPGGPPDEQYF.

The chain has TRBV30 and TRBJ1-2; 7 nucleotides agree with TRBD1. This CDR3 is 12 amino acids long. V trimming: 3 bases; J trimming: 8 bases; junction bases outside the gene matches: 6. Germline V CDR1 and CDR2: GTSNPN, SVGIG (reference sequence). The CDR3 here is CAWSGHRGGYTF. The CDR3 DNA reads TGTGCCTGGAGCGGCCACAGGGGCGGCTACACCTTC.

The chain couples TRBV6-5 to TRBJ1-1; TRBD1 might be the D (5 bases). Trimming pared 6 bases from V and 8 bases from J, leaving 16 bases between. Per germline, CDR1 MNHEY and CDR2 SVGAGI. The CDR3 length is 13 residues. The CDR3 bases are TGTGCCAGCAGGTCGGGGGGGATGAGGGAAGCTTTCTTT. This encodes CASRSGGMREAFF.

V usage is TRBV7-9 and J usage is TRBJ2-2; 7 bases map to TRBD1. With 3 bases clipped from V and 0 bases from J, the junction kept 7 bases outside the gene matches. Germline CDR1 SEHNR, CDR2 FQNEAQ (reference sequence). CDR3 size: 17 residues. The CDR3 DNA is TGTGCCAGCAGCTTTCCAAAGGGGGCCACGAACACCGGGGAGCTGTTTTTT. It specifies CASSFPKGATNTGELFF.

The rearrangement uses TRBV6-5 and TRBJ1-1; D is ambiguous. Germline V CDR1 and CDR2: MNHEY, SVGAGI. This CDR3 is built from 14 residues. Trimming cost V 6 bases and J 5 bases, with 16 bases left between them. CDR3 amino acids: CASSPPTGRTEAFF. For the CDR3, the DNA is TGTGCCAGCAGCCCCCCGACCGGGAGAACTGAAGCTTTCTTT.

The chain links TRBV5-1 to TRBJ2-2, with D tentatively TRBD2 (6 bases). Germline CDR1 is SGHRS and CDR2 is YFSETQ. This CDR3 comprises 16 residues. With 0 bases removed from V and 0 bases from J, the gap between germline ends came to 9 bases. CDR3 loop: CASSLESGANTGELFF. CDR3 nucleotide sequence: TGCGCCAGCAGCTTGGAGTCGGGGGCGAACACCGGGGAGCTGTTTTTT.